This T cell receptor beta chain was documented in a study of blood T cell repertoires in COVID-19. Study overall: From the United States, Italy and Spain came samples of acute and convalescent COVID-19. T cells, B-cell-depleted T cells, or PBMCs provided the cDNA or gDNA that served as material.

The CDR3 totals 19 residues. J was trimmed by 5 bases and V by 4 bases; bases with no gene match: 17. Germline V gene sequence: CDR1 KGHSH, CDR2 LQKENI. Methods used by the authors: Amplification with reference gene primers provided the estimates of nucleated cell counts. The assay was immunoSEQ multiplex PCR, and TCRdb's table has in-frame clones only and misses some. V, J and clone size reflect that table, while D and trimming were determined from the DNA. Of about 170,000 clones in the sample, 70% to 85% were seen once. During active infection, Seattle patients enrolled and were then monitored through disease.

The TCR originated in a man older than 75 with COVID-19, enrolled during active disease. The specimen was peripheral blood. The rearrangement joins TRBV18 to TRBJ1-2; 12 bases match TRBD1. CDR3 DNA: TGTGCCAGCTCACTAACATCCGGGACAGGGGGCTTTCAGAATTATGGCTACACCTTC. It yields the protein CASSLTSGTGGFQNYGYTF.